Shown below are 32 T cell receptor beta chains from a single sample sequenced in a study of blood T cell repertoires in COVID-19. The data were produced by immunoSEQ multiplex PCR, yet TCRdb's version contains in-frame clones alone and is incomplete. The profile shows 240,000 or so clones, 70% to 90% of them singletons. The sequenced sample was PBMCs or T cells enriched from blood (not recorded which). These TCRs come from a man aged 50-60 years who had been exposed to COVID-19.

The rearrangement uses TRBV6-1 and TRBJ1-4; 7 bases fit TRBD1. The CDR3 has 15 amino acids. Germline CDR1 and CDR2: MNHNS and SASEGT. V gave up 3 bases and J gave up 7 bases; unmatched junction bases: 8. This CDR3 is CASSDGGTVGEKLFF. CDR3 DNA: TGTGCCAGCAGTGATGGGGGGACAGTAGGTGAAAAACTGTTTTTT.

The J gene is TRBJ1-2, the V gene TRBV3-1 (or the pseudogene TRBV3-2); possible D gene TRBD1, 6 bases. This CDR3 contains 13 residues. From germline, CDR1 is LGHDT and CDR2 YNNKEL (reference sequence). Trimming took off 8 bases at V and 8 bases at J, with 18 bases between the two ends. CDR3 nucleotide sequence: TGTGCCAGCGGCACATCAGGGGTTCCCGGCTACACCTTC. This gives the protein CASGTSGVPGYTF.

The gene calls are TRBV18 and TRBJ2-1; 7 positions agree with TRBD2. Germline V gene lookup returns CDR1 KGHSH and CDR2 LQKENI. The CDR3 consists of 16 residues. V shed 3 bases and J 3 bases; nucleotides not matched to a gene: 8. Here the CDR3 reads CASSPSPLALYNEQFF. Here the CDR3 DNA reads TGTGCCAGCTCACCTAGTCCACTAGCGCTCTACAATGAGCAGTTCTTC.

The V call is TRBV7-9, the J call TRBJ2-3; D is unclear. The V end was cut by 11 bases, the J end by 2 bases, with 20 bases between. The germline V gene encodes CDR1 SEHNR and CDR2 FQNEAQ (reference sequence). The CDR3 loop spans 15 amino acids. The CDR3: CAFPTTQRHTDTQYF. The CDR3 DNA is TGTGCCTTTCCTACGACGCAGAGACACACAGATACGCAGTATTTT.

V is TRBV27 and J is TRBJ1-2; 9 bases match TRBD1. The CDR3 consists of 18 residues. CDR1 MNHEY and CDR2 SMNVEV come from the germline V gene (reference sequence). V lost 5 bases and J lost 0; bases outside the gene matches: 13. CDR3 sequence (DNA): TGTGCCAGCAGTCCCCGACCCCGGGACAGGGAACCTAACTATGGCTACACCTTC. It encodes CASSPRPRDREPNYGYTF.

The chain has TRBV6-5 and TRBJ1-1; TRBD1 matches 8 bases. The ends lost 6 bases at V and 5 bases at J; junction bases unmatched: 11. The CDR3 runs to 15 residues. Germline CDR1 and CDR2: MNHEY and SVGAGI. For the CDR3, the DNA is TGTGCCAGCAGCACTAAGGGGACAGGCGGAACTGAAGCTTTCTTT. Translation: CASSTKGTGGTEAFF.

V gene TRBV9 combines with J gene TRBJ1-2; a weak D match, TRBD1 (5 bases). The length of the CDR3 is 15 residues. Germline CDR1 SGDLS, CDR2 YYNGEE. V lost 1 base, J lost 2 bases, and 12 bases lay in between. As DNA, the CDR3 is TGTGCCAGCAGCGTACATCTCGACAGCAACTATGGCTACACCTTC. Amino acid sequence: CASSVHLDSNYGYTF.

CDR3 nucleotides: TGTGCCACCAGTGATGTGGACAGGAACCAAGAGACCCAGTACTTC. Translation: CATSDVDRNQETQYF. The rearrangement uses TRBV24-1 and TRBJ2-5, with 7 bases fitting TRBD1. Looked up from germline, CDR1 is KGHDR and CDR2 is SFDVKD. Trimming at V came to 3 bases and at J to 0 bases, leaving 3 bases not matched to a gene. This CDR3 has 15 residues.

The gene calls are TRBV10-2 and TRBJ2-7; 7 nucleotides align to TRBD1. The CDR3 covers 14 residues. Germline CDR1 and CDR2: WSHSY and SAAADI. The junction had 11 bases not matched to a gene; V was cut back by 7 bases and J by 5 bases. The CDR3 sequence: CASIRTGQPHEQYF. CDR3 sequence (DNA): TGCGCCAGCATCCGGACAGGCCAACCTCACGAGCAGTACTTC.

The chain carries TRBV7-8 and TRBJ1-3, with D possibly matching TRBD1 (6 bases). The CDR3 length is 15 residues. V lost 1 base to trimming and J lost 2 bases, with 9 bases between them. Per the germline V gene, CDR1 is SGHVS and CDR2 is FQNEAQ. The chain's CDR3 is CASSLGTVAGNTIYF. For the CDR3, the DNA is TGTGCCAGCAGCTTAGGGACAGTAGCTGGAAACACCATATATTTT.

CDR3 loop: CASSWGLAEYNEQFF. The CDR3 region has the DNA TGCGCCAGCAGCTGGGGACTAGCGGAATACAATGAGCAGTTCTTC. V and J are TRBV5-1 and TRBJ2-1; 11 positions match TRBD2. The V gene end was trimmed by 3 bases and the J gene end by 4 bases; junction bases not matched to a gene: 3. The CDR3 is 15 amino acids. The V gene's germline CDR1 is SGHRS and CDR2 YFSETQ.

This clone was seen a few times. The chain employs TRBV28 and TRBJ1-5; 7 nucleotides align to TRBD1. The length of the CDR3 is 15 residues. Per germline, CDR1 MDHEN and CDR2 SYDVKM. With 5 bases clipped from V and 0 bases from J, the junction kept 4 bases outside the gene matches. The CDR3 loop is CASSQQGYSNQPQHF. In DNA form, the CDR3 reads TGTGCCAGCAGTCAACAGGGGTATAGCAATCAGCCCCAGCATTTT.

The chain has TRBV18 and TRBJ2-1, with 7 bases identical to TRBD1. Germline V gene data show CDR1 as KGHSH and CDR2 as LQKENI. The length of the CDR3 is 14 residues. V dropped 3 bases and J dropped 8; count of bases not matched to a gene: 7. CDR3 in amino acids: CASSPQTGQDEQFF. Written as DNA, the CDR3 is TGTGCCAGCTCACCTCAGACAGGGCAGGATGAGCAGTTCTTC.

The genes are TRBV28 and TRBJ1-1; no reliable D call. Germline V gives CDR1 MDHEN, CDR2 SYDVKM. V lost 5 bases, J lost 8 bases, and 9 bases lay in between. The CDR3 is 11 amino acids. CDR3 amino acids: CASSRTPEAFF. DNA of the CDR3: TGTGCCAGCAGTCGGACTCCCGAAGCTTTCTTT.

The chain carries TRBV15 and TRBJ1-5; possibly TRBD1 for D (5 bases). This CDR3 region has 13 residues. The germline V gene encodes CDR1 LNHNV and CDR2 YYDKDF (reference sequence). The V end was cut by 1 base, the J end by 5 bases, with 6 bases between. In DNA form, the CDR3 reads TGTGCCACCAGCAGAGGGGGGGATCAGCCCCAGCATTTT. Its protein product is CATSRGGDQPQHF.

This clone turned up a few times. This chain joins TRBV30 and TRBJ1-3; 7 bases align to TRBD1. After removal of 4 bases from V and 2 bases from J, the junction contained 5 bases not matched to a gene. CDR1 GTSNPN and CDR2 SVGIG come from the germline V gene (reference sequence). The CDR3 length is 14 residues. CDR3 sequence: CAWTTGQAGNTIYF. CDR3 nucleotides: TGTGCCTGGACGACAGGGCAGGCTGGAAACACCATATATTTT.

CDR3 in DNA: TGTGCCAGCAGCTTAGGAGGCGGCCAAGAGACCCAGTACTTC. Protein sequence: CASSLGGGQETQYF. The chain links TRBV11-1 to TRBJ2-5, with D hard to call. The germline V and J ends were trimmed by 1 base and 1 base, with 7 bases remaining between them. This CDR3 is 14 amino acids long. From germline, CDR1 is SGHAT and CDR2 FQDESV (reference sequence). Variable domain in full (rest from reference TRBV11-1 and TRBJ2-5): EAEVAQSPRYKITEKSQAVAFWCDPISGHATLYWYRQILGQGPELLVQFQDESVVDDSQLPKDRFSAERLKGVDSTLKIQPAELGDSAMYLCASSLGGGQETQYFGPGTRLLVL.

The V gene is TRBV18, the J gene TRBJ2-7, with TRBD1 as a possible D gene (6 bases). The V gene's germline CDR1 is KGHSH and CDR2 LQKENI. This CDR3 region has 12 residues. V was cut by 6 bases and J by 5 bases, with 11 bases left in between. CDR3 sequence reads: CASSPGQDEQYV. CDR3 DNA sequence: TGTGCCAGCTCCCCGGGACAAGACGAGCAGTACGTC.

The rearrangement uses TRBV18 and TRBJ1-5; a possible D gene is TRBD1 (5 bases). The CDR3 has 17 amino acids. CDR1 is KGHSH, CDR2 LQKENI, per germline. V was cut by 2 bases and J by 1 base, with 15 bases left in between. In DNA form, the CDR3 reads TGTGCCAGCTCACCATGGGGTGCCAGACAGAGCAATCAGCCCCAGCATTTT. Encoded protein: CASSPWGARQSNQPQHF. Full variable domain (remainder filled in from reference TRBV18 and TRBJ1-5): NAGVMQNPRHLVRRRGQEARLRCSPMKGHSHVYWYRQLPEEGLKFMVYLQKENIIDESGMPKERFSAEFPKEGPSILRIQQVVRGDSAAYFCASSPWGARQSNQPQHFGDGTRLSIL.

The chain joins TRBV28 to TRBJ2-7; 8 nucleotides align to TRBD2. The germline V gene has CDR1 MDHEN and CDR2 SYDVKM. J gave up 0 bases and V 7 bases, and 11 bases lay outside the gene matches. This CDR3 region has 16 residues. Written as DNA, the CDR3 is TGTGCCAGCATTTCGGGAGGGCGGGGGGTCTCCTACGAGCAGTACTTC. This gives the protein CASISGGRGVSYEQYF.

This chain uses TRBV3-1 (or the pseudogene TRBV3-2) with TRBJ1-6; D ambiguous. This CDR3 spans 12 amino acids. Germline V gives CDR1 LGHDT, CDR2 YNNKEL (reference sequence). Trimming cost V 3 bases and J 8 bases, with 5 bases left between them. CDR3 sequence reads: CASSQRDSPLHF. The CDR3 nucleotides read TGTGCCAGCAGCCAGAGGGATTCACCCCTCCACTTT.

The chain has TRBV12-3 or TRBV12-4 and TRBJ1-1; D not resolved. V was pared by 5 bases and J by 0 bases, with 7 bases between. CDR3 size: 13 residues. CDR3 loop: CASSGLMNTEAFF. CDR3 DNA sequence: TGTGCCAGCAGTGGCCTCATGAACACTGAAGCTTTCTTT.

The CDR3 spells CASSATPVGGVDSPLHF. Written as DNA, the CDR3 is TGTGCCAGCAGCGCTACTCCCGTGGGAGGGGTAGATTCACCCCTCCACTTT. The chain is built from TRBV9 and TRBJ1-6; a weak D match, TRBD1 (5 bases). Germline V CDR1 and CDR2: SGDLS, YYNGEE. CDR3 length: 17 residues. V was cut by 3 bases and J by 8 bases, with 21 bases left in between. Complete variable domain (other parts from reference TRBV9 and TRBJ1-6): DSGVTQTPKHLITATGQRVTLRCSPRSGDLSVYWYQQSLDQGLQFLIQYYNGEERAKGNILERFSAQQFPDLHSELNLSSLELGDSALYFCASSATPVGGVDSPLHFGNGTRLTVT.

The chain is built from TRBV28 and TRBJ2-7, with TRBD1 matching over 8 bases. Germline values: CDR1 MDHEN, CDR2 SYDVKM. The CDR3 length is 12 residues. The V gene end was trimmed by 6 bases and the J gene end by 6 bases; junction bases not matched to a gene: 4. The CDR3 bases are TGTGCCAGCAGCTCGACAGGGGTCGAGCAGTACTTC. Encoded protein: CASSSTGVEQYF.

The chain links TRBV3-1 (or the pseudogene TRBV3-2) to TRBJ1-1, with D uncertain. The CDR3 is 14 residues long. V lost 4 bases, J lost 3 bases, and 12 bases lay in between. Germline values: CDR1 LGHDT, CDR2 YNNKEL (reference sequence). The CDR3 is CASSRRALDTEAFF. The CDR3 DNA reads TGTGCCAGCAGCCGGAGGGCGTTGGACACTGAAGCTTTCTTT.

The rearrangement uses TRBV5-1 and TRBJ2-7; 7 positions agree with TRBD1. Germline CDR1 and CDR2: SGHRS and YFSETQ. V trimming: 0 bases; J trimming: 6 bases; junction bases outside the gene matches: 9. The CDR3 sequence is 15 residues long. CDR3 region: CASSLATGVLGEQYF. The CDR3 DNA follows: TGCGCCAGCAGCTTGGCTACAGGGGTTCTAGGCGAGCAGTACTTC.

This sequence joins TRBV2 and TRBJ2-7; weak D call: TRBD1 (6 bases). V was pared by 6 bases and J by 6 bases, with 12 bases between. The CDR3 runs to 12 residues. Per germline, CDR1 SNHLY and CDR2 FYNNEI. In nucleotides, the CDR3 is TGTGCCAGCAGCACGACAGGTCCCGAGCAGTACGTC. Its translation: CASSTTGPEQYV.

The gene calls are TRBV3-1 (or the pseudogene TRBV3-2) and TRBJ2-1; 10 bases line up with TRBD2. V shed 4 bases and J 7 bases; nucleotides not matched to a gene: 16. Germline CDR1 and CDR2: LGHDT and YNNKEL (reference sequence). The CDR3 totals 18 residues. CDR3 nucleotides: TGTGCCAGCAGCCTCAAGAGGACTAGCGGCGGGATCTATAATGAGCAGTTCTTC. It codes for CASSLKRTSGGIYNEQFF.

In its sample, this clone was seen a few times. The chain links TRBV30 to TRBJ1-5, with 7 bases identical to TRBD1. The trim removed 0 bases at V and 8 bases at J, leaving 7 bases unmatched. This CDR3 contains 14 residues. Per the germline V gene, CDR1 is GTSNPN and CDR2 is SVGIG (reference sequence). The CDR3 DNA is TGTGCCTGGAGTGTGGTTGTAGGGGGCAAGCCCCAGCATTTT. Its protein is CAWSVVVGGKPQHF.

This clone appeared a few times. The V and J genes are TRBV18 and TRBJ1-1, with 8 bases matching TRBD1. The germline gives CDR1 KGHSH, CDR2 LQKENI. The V and J ends lost 3 bases and 5 bases, in that order; junction bases with no gene match: 5. The CDR3 sequence is 14 residues long. This chain's CDR3 is CASSPWTGRTEAFF. The CDR3 DNA sequence: TGTGCCAGCTCACCGTGGACAGGGCGAACTGAAGCTTTCTTT. Variable domain in full (rest from reference TRBV18 and TRBJ1-1): NAGVMQNPRHLVRRRGQEARLRCSPMKGHSHVYWYRQLPEEGLKFMVYLQKENIIDESGMPKERFSAEFPKEGPSILRIQQVVRGDSAAYFCASSPWTGRTEAFFGQGTRLTVV.

The gene calls are TRBV9 and TRBJ1-3, with D possibly TRBD1 on 5 matching bases. V was clipped by 2 bases and J by 7 bases, with 19 bases between them. The CDR3 covers 16 residues. Germline-derived CDR1 and CDR2 are SGDLS and YYNGEE. Here the CDR3 DNA reads TGTGCCAGCAGCGTCCACCCAGAGACAGCCTTGAACACCATATATTTT. Protein sequence: CASSVHPETALNTIYF.

The chain links TRBV5-1 to TRBJ2-2; tentatively, D is TRBD2 (5 bases). CDR1 and CDR2 from the germline V gene are SGHRS and YFSETQ. The CDR3 totals 15 residues. Trimming removed 2 bases from V and 6 bases from J, with 14 bases in between. As DNA, the CDR3 is TGCGCCAGCAGCTTCTGGCCGGAGGTCGCCGGGGAGCTGTTTTTT. Encoded protein: CASSFWPEVAGELFF. Full variable domain (remainder filled in from reference TRBV5-1 and TRBJ2-2): KAGVTQTPRYLIKTRGQQVTLSCSPISGHRSVSWYQQTPGQGLQFLFEYFSETQRNKGNFPGRFSGRQFSNSRSEMNVSTLELGDSALYLCASSFWPEVAGELFFGEGSRLTVL.